Here is one TCR beta chain with its context. The target antigen is unknown. The entry originates in a study of cytomegalovirus exposure and HLA in healthy donors. The study's findings and limits: In a later analysis, TCR beta V- and J-gene trimming was associated with a missense DCLRE1C variant. Among TCR beta chains, those listed as cytomegalovirus-associated numbered some 160. Fewer N-insertions (relative to the roughly 700-donor mean) were reportedly seen in an Asian-associated ancestry cluster in a later analysis. A few of the chains that were CMV-associated were confirmed in vitro to be specific for CMV antigens.

Vbeta (60) and Jbeta (13) primers were used in the PCR. The method was immunoSEQ multiplex PCR; TCRdb's version includes in-frame clones alone and lacks a portion of them. Of about 140,000 clones in the sample, over 75% were seen once. CDR1 is SGDLS and CDR2 is YYNGEE in the germline V gene. The J segment lost 2 bases and the V segment lost 7 bases, leaving 2 bases of the junction unmatched. The CDR3 has 12 residues. What was sequenced was PBMCs. The V call is TRBV9, the J call TRBJ2-7; TRBD1 matches 8 bases. This clonotype was sampled from a man aged 25-45 years in good health and CMV-seronegative. CDR3 sequence reads: CASGQGPYEQYF. As DNA, the CDR3 is TGTGCCAGCGGACAGGGACCCTACGAGCAGTACTTC.